This TCR beta chain was sequenced during a study of identical twins. A word on this clonotype: Its antigen is not identified.

The germline V gene has CDR1 DFQATT and CDR2 SNEGSKA (reference sequence). CDR3 length: 16 amino acids. With V trimmed by 6 bases and J by 5 bases, 12 bases remained unmatched. Study-level results: Monozygotic twins shared more out-of-frame TCR alpha than recombination models predicted.

A universal primer site arose from template switching, and cDNA bore unique molecular identifiers. TCRdb redid the calling of the 5' RACE reads with MiXCR, one entry per CDR3 protein. The sample lists about 690,000 distinct CDR3 sequences, around 20% occurring once. The sample was also linked to a second study, of T cells expressing NK-cell markers. As that report states: Within the sequenced cohort of eight donors, seven exhibited HCMV seropositivity and one was seronegative.

This chain connects TRBV20-1 to TRBJ2-5; 13 bases agree with TRBD2. The source of this sequence is a young woman in good health. Input material: PBMCs. The CDR3 loop reads CSATPALAGGGETQYF. CDR3 coding DNA: TGCAGTGCAACGCCGGCACTAGCGGGAGGGGGGGAGACCCAGTACTTC.